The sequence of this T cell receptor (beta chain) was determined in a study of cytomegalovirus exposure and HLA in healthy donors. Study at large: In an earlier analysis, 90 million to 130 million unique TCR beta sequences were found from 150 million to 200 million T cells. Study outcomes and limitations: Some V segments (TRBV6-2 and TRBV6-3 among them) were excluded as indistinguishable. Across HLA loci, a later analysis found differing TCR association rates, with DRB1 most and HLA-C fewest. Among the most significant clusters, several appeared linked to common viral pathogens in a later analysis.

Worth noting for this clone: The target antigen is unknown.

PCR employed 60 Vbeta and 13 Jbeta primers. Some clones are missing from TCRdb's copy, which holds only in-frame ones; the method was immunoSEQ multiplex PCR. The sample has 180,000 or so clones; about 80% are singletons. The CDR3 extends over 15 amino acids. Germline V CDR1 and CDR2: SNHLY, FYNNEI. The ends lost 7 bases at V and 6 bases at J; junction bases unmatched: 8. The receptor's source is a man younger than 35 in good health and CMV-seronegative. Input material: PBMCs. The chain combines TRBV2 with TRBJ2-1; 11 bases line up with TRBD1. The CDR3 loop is CASNKGGTGGNEQFF. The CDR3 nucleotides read TGTGCCAGCAACAAAGGTGGGACAGGGGGCAATGAGCAGTTCTTC.